The present TCR beta chain was sequenced within a study of blood T cells in healthy people across ages. Study summary: About one barcoded beta molecule was captured per two T cells (by template switching). General study points: Among T cells, TCR beta diversity per million cells dropped roughly linearly as age rose.

Through a sample-barcoded 5' primer and a J-beta primer mix, a second PCR was run for about 6 to 12 cycles. TCRdb re-derived calls from the 5' RACE reads in MiXCR, one entry per CDR3 protein. The sample includes roughly 800,000 distinct CDR3 sequences, around 25% of them seen just once. Every participating donor contributed 8.5 to 10 milliliters of peripheral blood through a draw. With V trimmed by 0 bases and J by 6 bases, 3 bases remained unmatched. Germline V lookup: CDR1 SQVTM, CDR2 ANQGSEA. This CDR3 comprises 14 residues. This clonotype came up a few times. No antigen is known for it. These data also formed part of another study, on T cells of mothers and their children. That paper adds: Slightly higher overlap, not significant, was seen in related mother-child pairs than in unrelated pairs.

The chain couples TRBV29-1 to TRBJ2-4; TRBD1 agrees at 9 bases. The receptor was derived from a boy younger than 18 in good health. Sequences were obtained from blood. The DNA of the CDR3 is TGCAGCGTTGAAGATCTGGACAGGGGAAACATTCAGTACTTC. Its translation is CSVEDLDRGNIQYF.